The rows below give T cell receptor beta chains drawn from one sample of a study of identical twins. TCRdb processed the 5' RACE reads anew with MiXCR; each CDR3 protein has one entry. Of roughly 700,000 distinct CDR3 sequences listed, 8% to 9% are singletons. This sample also appeared in a second study, on yellow fever vaccine responses in identical twins.

The sequenced material came from PBMCs. These receptors were taken from a woman aged 18-30 years in good health. CDR3s include the opening cysteine and the closing phenylalanine or tryptophan. D genes are given only for firm matches. For some rows the clone size is stated as once, few or many, or as a class when expanded; others skip it.

j_call: TRBJ1-5
d_call: NA
clone_size: NA
v_call: TRBV7-2
cdr3_aa: CASSLAQDQPQHF
cdr3_nt: TGTGCCAGCAGCTTAGCCCAGGATCAGCCCCAGCATTTT

j_call: TRBJ2-3
d_call: NA
clone_size: NA
v_call: TRBV10-3
cdr3_aa: CAISESGQRRDTQYF
cdr3_nt: TGTGCCATCAGTGAGTCGGGACAAAGGAGAGATACGCAGTATTTT

j_call: TRBJ2-5
d_call: NA
clone_size: few
v_call: TRBV21-1
cdr3_aa: CASSKVDRGTAGTQYF
cdr3_nt: TGTGCCAGCAGCAAAGTCGACAGGGGGACCGCGGGGACCCAGTACTTC

j_call: TRBJ2-7
d_call: NA
clone_size: NA
v_call: TRBV10-1
cdr3_aa: CASIRASYEQYF
cdr3_nt: TGCGCCAGCATACGGGCGTCCTACGAGCAGTACTTC

j_call: TRBJ2-1
d_call: NA
clone_size: few
v_call: TRBV29-1
cdr3_aa: CSAPRVGPNEQFF
cdr3_nt: TGCAGCGCCCCCCGGGTGGGACCCAATGAGCAGTTCTTC

j_call: TRBJ2-1
d_call: TRBD1
clone_size: many
v_call: TRBV24-1
cdr3_aa: CATSDPSGTGDNEQFF
cdr3_nt: TGTGCCACCAGTGATCCATCCGGGACAGGGGACAATGAGCAGTTCTTC

j_call: TRBJ2-3
d_call: NA
clone_size: NA
v_call: TRBV20-1
cdr3_aa: CSALKGGSTDTQYF
cdr3_nt: TGCAGTGCTCTCAAGGGGGGCAGCACAGATACGCAGTATTTT

j_call: TRBJ2-5
d_call: NA
clone_size: NA
v_call: TRBV7-3
cdr3_aa: CASSLTGQLSPQYF
cdr3_nt: TGTGCCAGCAGCTTAACCGGACAGCTATCGCCCCAGTACTTC

j_call: TRBJ2-7
d_call: TRBD2
clone_size: NA
v_call: TRBV4-1
cdr3_aa: CASSQKGLLAGDQEIYEQYF
cdr3_nt: TGCGCCAGCAGCCAAAAAGGTTTGCTAGCGGGAGACCAGGAGATCTACGAGCAGTACTTC

j_call: TRBJ1-2
d_call: TRBD1
clone_size: few
v_call: TRBV5-1
cdr3_aa: CASSQPGQALYGYTF
cdr3_nt: TGCGCCAGCAGCCAACCGGGACAGGCGCTCTATGGCTACACCTTC

j_call: TRBJ2-3
d_call: NA
clone_size: many
v_call: TRBV20-1
cdr3_aa: CSARGGGTDTQYF
cdr3_nt: TGCAGTGCTAGAGGAGGGGGCACAGATACGCAGTATTTT

j_call: TRBJ1-3
d_call: NA
clone_size: NA
v_call: TRBV20-1
cdr3_aa: CSARDFSGNTIYF
cdr3_nt: TGCAGTGCTAGAGATTTTTCAGGAAACACCATATATTTT

j_call: TRBJ2-5
d_call: NA
clone_size: few
v_call: TRBV5-1
cdr3_aa: CASSLDDRLGETQYF
cdr3_nt: TGCGCCAGCAGCTTGGACGACAGGTTAGGAGAGACCCAGTACTTC

j_call: TRBJ2-4
d_call: NA
clone_size: few
v_call: TRBV2
cdr3_aa: CASSVESLAKNIQYF
cdr3_nt: TGTGCCAGCAGTGTGGAAAGCCTAGCCAAAAACATTCAGTACTTC

j_call: TRBJ1-5
d_call: NA
clone_size: few
v_call: TRBV20-1
cdr3_aa: CSAPGRDNQPQHF
cdr3_nt: TGCAGTGCTCCTGGACGAGACAATCAGCCCCAGCATTTT

j_call: TRBJ2-2
d_call: NA
clone_size: NA
v_call: TRBV10-3
cdr3_aa: CAISRSGSNTGELFF
cdr3_nt: TGTGCCATCAGTAGGAGCGGATCGAACACCGGGGAGCTGTTTTTT

j_call: TRBJ2-7
d_call: NA
clone_size: once
v_call: TRBV6-5
cdr3_aa: CASSYRTDPYYEQYF
cdr3_nt: TGTGCCAGCAGTTACCGGACGGACCCGTACTACGAGCAGTACTTC

j_call: TRBJ2-7
d_call: TRBD2
clone_size: few
v_call: TRBV20-1
cdr3_aa: CSAGGRGTDEQYF
cdr3_nt: TGCAGTGCCGGTGGGAGGGGTACCGACGAGCAGTACTTC

j_call: TRBJ2-1
d_call: TRBD2
clone_size: NA
v_call: TRBV6-2/TRBV6-3
cdr3_aa: CASSYSPGLAAISTYNEQFF
cdr3_nt: TGTGCCAGCAGTTACTCTCCGGGACTAGCGGCCATTTCTACCTACAATGAGCAGTTCTTC

j_call: TRBJ2-7
d_call: TRBD2
clone_size: few
v_call: TRBV4-3
cdr3_aa: CASSQDHLLAGAYEQYF
cdr3_nt: TGCGCCAGCAGCCAAGATCACCTGCTAGCGGGAGCCTACGAGCAGTACTTC

j_call: TRBJ2-1
d_call: NA
clone_size: NA
v_call: TRBV5-1
cdr3_aa: CASSTGLHNEQFF
cdr3_nt: TGCGCCAGCAGCACGGGACTCCACAATGAGCAGTTCTTC

j_call: TRBJ2-7
d_call: NA
clone_size: few
v_call: TRBV3-1
cdr3_aa: CASSPNTAIEQYF
cdr3_nt: TGTGCCAGCAGTCCGAACACCGCCATTGAGCAGTACTTC

j_call: TRBJ2-3
d_call: NA
clone_size: NA
v_call: TRBV7-2
cdr3_aa: CASSPQRTDTQYF
cdr3_nt: TGTGCCAGCAGCCCCCAGCGAACAGATACGCAGTATTTT

j_call: TRBJ2-5
d_call: NA
clone_size: few
v_call: TRBV7-8
cdr3_aa: CASGSGLPTAQYF
cdr3_nt: TGTGCCAGCGGGTCGGGACTCCCGACCGCCCAGTACTTC

j_call: TRBJ2-2
d_call: TRBD1
clone_size: few
v_call: TRBV4-1
cdr3_aa: CASSQGTGTGELFF
cdr3_nt: TGCGCCAGCAGCCAAGGGACAGGGACCGGGGAGCTGTTTTTT

j_call: TRBJ2-3
d_call: TRBD2
clone_size: few
v_call: TRBV12-3/TRBV12-4
cdr3_aa: CASSLDHPSGGGTDTQYF
cdr3_nt: TGTGCCAGCAGTTTAGATCATCCTAGCGGGGGGGGTACAGATACGCAGTATTTT

j_call: TRBJ1-5
d_call: TRBD1
clone_size: many
v_call: TRBV29-1
cdr3_aa: CSAQTGGDQPQHF
cdr3_nt: TGCAGCGCGCAGACAGGGGGGGATCAGCCCCAGCATTTT

j_call: TRBJ1-4
d_call: TRBD1
clone_size: many
v_call: TRBV6-1
cdr3_aa: CASRQGSNEKLFF
cdr3_nt: TGTGCCAGTCGACAGGGATCTAATGAAAAACTGTTTTTT

j_call: TRBJ2-6
d_call: NA
clone_size: few
v_call: TRBV18
cdr3_aa: CASSPSFGSGANVLTF
cdr3_nt: TGTGCCAGCTCACCGTCGTTCGGGTCTGGGGCCAACGTCCTGACTTTC

j_call: TRBJ2-2
d_call: TRBD2
clone_size: few
v_call: TRBV7-8
cdr3_aa: CASSLGGVGTGELFF
cdr3_nt: TGTGCCAGCAGCTTGGGGGGGGTCGGCACCGGGGAGCTGTTTTTT

j_call: TRBJ1-6
d_call: NA
clone_size: few
v_call: TRBV20-1
cdr3_aa: CSVRGGATYNSPLHF
cdr3_nt: TGCAGTGTCCGTGGGGGGGCCACCTATAATTCACCCCTCCACTTT

j_call: TRBJ2-7
d_call: NA
clone_size: few
v_call: TRBV20-1
cdr3_aa: CSARSAGYHEQYF
cdr3_nt: TGCAGTGCTAGAAGCGCAGGATACCACGAGCAGTACTTC

j_call: TRBJ1-4
d_call: NA
clone_size: NA
v_call: TRBV5-1
cdr3_aa: CASSLDRGLRPTNEKLFF
cdr3_nt: TGCGCCAGCAGCTTGGACCGGGGGCTGCGTCCAACTAATGAAAAACTGTTTTTT

j_call: TRBJ2-5
d_call: TRBD1
clone_size: many
v_call: TRBV3-1
cdr3_aa: CASSQNRGQETQYF
cdr3_nt: TGTGCCAGCAGCCAGAACAGGGGGCAGGAGACCCAGTACTTC

j_call: TRBJ2-5
d_call: TRBD2
clone_size: NA
v_call: TRBV10-3
cdr3_aa: CAISDLGGIGETQYF
cdr3_nt: TGTGCCATCAGTGACTTGGGGGGGATCGGAGAGACCCAGTACTTC

j_call: TRBJ1-6
d_call: NA
clone_size: few
v_call: TRBV2
cdr3_aa: CASSVGSPLHF
cdr3_nt: TGTGCCAGCAGTGTTGGGTCACCCCTCCACTTT

j_call: TRBJ1-2
d_call: NA
clone_size: many
v_call: TRBV5-1
cdr3_aa: CASSFLKTGSDGYTF
cdr3_nt: TGCGCCAGCAGCTTCTTAAAAACAGGGTCTGATGGCTACACCTTC

j_call: TRBJ1-1
d_call: NA
clone_size: many
v_call: TRBV20-1
cdr3_aa: CSAREWEAFF
cdr3_nt: TGCAGTGCTAGGGAGTGGGAAGCTTTCTTT

j_call: TRBJ1-1
d_call: NA
clone_size: few
v_call: TRBV6-2/TRBV6-3
cdr3_aa: CASSWTALPTNTEAFF
cdr3_nt: TGTGCCAGCAGCTGGACAGCGCTACCTACGAACACTGAAGCTTTCTTT

j_call: TRBJ2-2
d_call: NA
clone_size: few
v_call: TRBV12-3/TRBV12-4
cdr3_aa: CASRLWAADYTGELFF
cdr3_nt: TGTGCCAGCAGACTGTGGGCAGCGGATTACACCGGGGAGCTGTTTTTT

j_call: TRBJ2-5
d_call: TRBD2
clone_size: few
v_call: TRBV20-1
cdr3_aa: CSAPPASGRSRTQYF
cdr3_nt: TGCAGTGCCCCCCCGGCTAGCGGGAGGTCGAGAACCCAGTACTTC

j_call: TRBJ2-7
d_call: TRBD1
clone_size: few
v_call: TRBV5-1
cdr3_aa: CASTGGLSYEQYF
cdr3_nt: TGCGCCAGCACAGGGGGTTTGTCCTACGAGCAGTACTTC

j_call: TRBJ2-1
d_call: TRBD2
clone_size: NA
v_call: TRBV5-6
cdr3_aa: CASSWEGWGGNEQFF
cdr3_nt: TGTGCCAGCAGCTGGGAGGGTTGGGGGGGTAATGAGCAGTTCTTC

j_call: TRBJ2-3
d_call: NA
clone_size: NA
v_call: TRBV5-1
cdr3_aa: CASTYYGGPTDTQYF
cdr3_nt: TGCGCCAGCACCTATTACGGGGGGCCCACAGATACGCAGTATTTT

j_call: TRBJ2-5
d_call: NA
clone_size: few
v_call: TRBV25-1
cdr3_aa: CASSEYGQTQETQYF
cdr3_nt: TGTGCCAGCAGTGAATACGGACAGACCCAAGAGACCCAGTACTTC